This TCR beta chain is from a study of T cell responses to AZD1222 COVID-19 vaccine. The wider study: Pooled in the analysis were second doses at about 4 or about 12 weeks. Findings and caveats of the study: Unmutated variant regions are reportedly targeted by nearly half of spike-specific TCRs. Baseline testing showed seropositivity in only five to seven AZD1222 recipients. The donors showed a predominance of white British ancestry and of females, with possible underestimation of clonal diversity.

Germline CDR1 reads ENHRY; CDR2 reads SYGVKD. CDR3 size: 12 residues. Trimming pared 3 bases from V and 11 bases from J, leaving 13 bases between. About this clone itself: Its cognate antigen is unknown.

Using immunoSEQ multiplex PCR, the repertoire was profiled, and TCRdb retains in-frame clones only, with some absent. Of 100,000 to 150,000 clones in the sample, about 89% are singletons; the top ten hold 6.3%. This TCR was sampled from an adult in good health. Sequences were derived from peripheral blood, sampled on day 0 of AZD1222 vaccination. This chain links TRBV10-3 with TRBJ1-1; D gene uncertain. In nucleotides, the CDR3 is TGTGCCATCAGTGAAGGGTTGGCAGTGGCTTTCTTT. Translating gives CAISEGLAVAFF.